These T cell receptor beta chains were read from a single sample in a study of shared clonotypes between healthy human individuals. Sequencing was performed with immunoSEQ multiplex PCR; in TCRdb, only in-frame clones are kept and a portion is missing. The sample lists around 440,000 clones, approximately 71% occurring once. The sample consisted of PBMCs. The receptors derive from a woman in her 40s in good health. Some clones in this sample may be carry-over from other donors' samples. Both conserved end residues are part of each CDR3. The D gene is left open where the match is weak. For some rows the clone size is stated as once, few or many, or as a class when expanded; others skip it.

V	D	size	J	DNA	CDR3
TRBV6-1	.	.	TRBJ1-1	TGTGCCAGCAGTGAAGCCCGGTTGGTCGGGGAAGCTTTCTTT	CASSEARLVGEAFF
TRBV9	TRBD1	.	TRBJ1-2	TGTGCCAGCAGCGCAGAAGACAGGGCAATCGATGGCTACACCTTC	CASSAEDRAIDGYTF
TRBV29-1	TRBD2	.	TRBJ2-7	TGCAGCGTCGTGACTAGCGGGGAGCCCTACGAGCAGTACTTC	CSVVTSGEPYEQYF
TRBV6-1	.	.	TRBJ2-2	TGTGCCAGCACCGGCAACACCGGGGAGCTGTTTTTT	CASTGNTGELFF
TRBV19	.	few	TRBJ2-5	TGTGCCAGTAGTATGAGGGCCTCGGAGACCCAGTACTTC	CASSMRASETQYF
TRBV6-1	TRBD2	.	TRBJ2-5	TGTGCCAGCAGTGAAGCAGCCGGGACTAATAGGGAGCAGTACTTC	CASSEAAGTNREQYF
TRBV23-1	.	.	TRBJ2-7	TGCGCCAGCAGTCAATCCGGGAGCGGGCCCGGCGACGAGCAGTACTTC	CASSQSGSGPGDEQYF
TRBV19	TRBD1	.	TRBJ1-4	TGTGCCAGCGAGGGACAGGCGGATGAAAAACTGTTTTTT	CASEGQADEKLFF
TRBV4-3	.	.	TRBJ2-1	TGCGCCAGCAGTTACTACAATGAGCAGTTCTTC	CASSYYNEQFF
TRBV29-1	TRBD1	.	TRBJ2-1	TGCAGCACCCGACAGGGCAGCGTGCAGTTCTTC	CSTRQGSVQFF
TRBV9	.	.	TRBJ2-1	TGTGCCAGCAGCGTGGGGACTCCCAGATACAATGAGCAGTTCTTC	CASSVGTPRYNEQFF
TRBV5-6	TRBD2	.	TRBJ2-1	TGTGCCAGCAGAGCGGGACGTCCGATGGGCAATGAGCAGTTCTTC	CASRAGRPMGNEQFF
TRBV7-2	TRBD2	.	TRBJ2-7	TGTGCCAGCAGCTTGGCCGGGACTAGCGTTGGGGAGCAGTACTTC	CASSLAGTSVGEQYF
TRBV14	.	.	TRBJ2-1	TGTGCCAGCAGCCAAGAACTAGCCTACAATGAGCAGTTCTTC	CASSQELAYNEQFF
TRBV30	TRBD1	many	TRBJ1-4	TGTGCCTGGGACCCGGGACAGGAGGGTGAAAAACTGTTTTTT	CAWDPGQEGEKLFF
TRBV7-3	.	.	TRBJ2-2	TGTGCCAGCGGGCACAGTGACACCGGGGAGCTGTTTTTT	CASGHSDTGELFF
TRBV5-1	.	.	TRBJ1-2	TGCGCCAGCAGCTTGACGGGTAGTAGCTATGGCTACACCTTC	CASSLTGSSYGYTF
TRBV27	TRBD1	.	TRBJ2-4	TGTGCCAGCAGTGGACAGGGGGACATGGTTCAGTACTTC	CASSGQGDMVQYF
TRBV18	.	.	TRBJ2-1	TGTGCCAGCTCACCACACCCAGGAAGTAACAATGAGCAGTTCTTC	CASSPHPGSNNEQFF
TRBV4-1	.	.	TRBJ1-3	TGCGCCAGCAGCCAAGAGGAGACCTCTGGAAACACCATATATTTT	CASSQEETSGNTIYF
TRBV11-2	.	.	TRBJ2-7	TGTGCCAGCAGTTTTACAGAGAGCTCCTACGAGCAGTACTTC	CASSFTESSYEQYF
TRBV11-2	TRBD1	.	TRBJ1-1	TGTGCCAGCAGGCCGCTTTCGACAGGGGGTAACACTGAAGCTTTCTTT	CASRPLSTGGNTEAFF
TRBV27	TRBD1	many	TRBJ1-3	TGTGCCAGCAGCGTAGGGACAGGGTCTGGAAACACCATATATTTT	CASSVGTGSGNTIYF
TRBV29-1	.	few	TRBJ2-1	TGCAGCGTAGACAAGGCCTCCTACAATGAGCAGTTCTTC	CSVDKASYNEQFF
TRBV9	.	many	TRBJ2-1	TGTGCCAGCAGCGTAGCCTATAGTGGCGGGGTCTCCTACAATGAGCAGTTCTTC	CASSVAYSGGVSYNEQFF
TRBV5-4	TRBD2	many	TRBJ2-2	TGTGCCAGCAGCTCGCCGGGGGGGTCCGGGGAGCTGTTTTTT	CASSSPGGSGELFF
TRBV18	TRBD1	.	TRBJ2-7	TGTGCCAGCTCACCACCCGGGACAGGGGGGGCCTACGAGCAGTACTTC	CASSPPGTGGAYEQYF
TRBV27	TRBD1	.	TRBJ1-5	TGTGCCAAACCCCGGGACAGGGGCGAGAATAGCAATCAGCCCCAGCATTTT	CAKPRDRGENSNQPQHF
TRBV5-6	.	.	TRBJ2-7	TGTGCCAGCAGCTTCCTACAGGGCCGCCACGAGCAGTACTTC	CASSFLQGRHEQYF
TRBV7-8	.	.	TRBJ2-7	TGTGCCAGCAGCCAGGGACTCCAATACGAGCAGTACTTC	CASSQGLQYEQYF
TRBV5-1	TRBD1	.	TRBJ1-5	TGCGCCAGCAGCTTGGGGACAGGACACAATCAGCCCCAGCATTTT	CASSLGTGHNQPQHF
TRBV5-1	.	few	TRBJ1-3	TGCGCCAGCAGCGACACCGGAAACACCATATATTTT	CASSDTGNTIYF
TRBV10-3	.	.	TRBJ1-2	TGTGCCATCAGTGGAAATGAGGGCAGATCCTATGGCTACACCTTC	CAISGNEGRSYGYTF
TRBV5-1	TRBD2	many	TRBJ2-7	TGCGCCAGCAGCCCGACGGGGGGGTTTCGGAGCTCCTACGAGCAGTACTTC	CASSPTGGFRSSYEQYF
TRBV19	TRBD2	many	TRBJ2-1	TGTGCCAGTAGTAAGCGGGAAATCAGCTACAATGAGCAGTTCTTC	CASSKREISYNEQFF
TRBV6-1	.	.	TRBJ1-2	TGTGCCAGCAGCGTGGGGACGGGAGGCTACACCTTC	CASSVGTGGYTF
TRBV5-1	TRBD2	.	TRBJ2-3	TGCGCCAGCAGCTGGGCGGGAGTGGGGACAGATACGCAGTATTTT	CASSWAGVGTDTQYF
TRBV19	TRBD1	.	TRBJ1-4	TGTGCCAGTAGTCCGGACAGGGCCTCAAATGAAAAACTGTTTTTT	CASSPDRASNEKLFF
TRBV28	.	.	TRBJ2-7	TGTGCCAGCAGTTTCTCCGGGACATATGCCTACGAGCAGTACTTC	CASSFSGTYAYEQYF
TRBV15	TRBD2	.	TRBJ2-1	TGTGCCACCAGCAGGGGCCCAGCGGGACGGGAGGATGAGCAGTTCTTC	CATSRGPAGREDEQFF
TRBV10-2	.	.	TRBJ2-7	TGCGCCAGCAGTGAGAGGAGCTCCTACGAGCAGTACTTC	CASSERSSYEQYF
TRBV18	TRBD1	.	TRBJ2-5	TGTGCCAGCTCACCATTGGGACAGGGAGGATTGGAGACCCAGTACTTC	CASSPLGQGGLETQYF
TRBV28	.	.	TRBJ2-2	TGTGCCAGCAGTTTTCTCGGGGGGCAAGAGTCCGGGGAGCTGTTTTTT	CASSFLGGQESGELFF
TRBV28	.	.	TRBJ2-3	TGTGCCAGCAGTGGCCCAGGGACTTCAGATACGCAGTATTTT	CASSGPGTSDTQYF
TRBV30	TRBD1	.	TRBJ2-1	TGTGCCTGGAGGCCTCGGGACAGCTGGAATGAGCAGTTCTTC	CAWRPRDSWNEQFF
TRBV28	.	.	TRBJ2-5	TGTGCCAGCAGTTTAATCGGTGGATACCAAGAGACCCAGTACTTC	CASSLIGGYQETQYF
TRBV5-6	.	.	TRBJ2-7	TGTGCCAGCAGCAGAGGACCATACGAGCAGTACTTC	CASSRGPYEQYF
TRBV14	.	.	TRBJ1-1	TGTGCCAGCAGCCATCAGGGGACGAACACTGAAGCTTTCTTT	CASSHQGTNTEAFF
TRBV7-9	TRBD1	.	TRBJ2-7	TGTGCCAGCAGCTTTTGGGGCCCGCAGGGGGCAGCCTCCTACGAGCAGTACTTC	CASSFWGPQGAASYEQYF
TRBV29-1	.	.	TRBJ1-2	TGCAGCGTTAATCCCAGCCGCTATGGCTACACCTTC	CSVNPSRYGYTF
TRBV4-1	TRBD2	.	TRBJ2-1	TGCGCCAGCAGCCAGGGTAGCGGGAGGCGTGTTGAGCAGTTCTTC	CASSQGSGRRVEQFF
TRBV4-3	.	.	TRBJ2-6	TGCGCCAGCAGCCGCCGGGGCTCTGGGGCCAACGTCCTGACTTTC	CASSRRGSGANVLTF
TRBV18	.	.	TRBJ1-5	TGTGCCAGCTCGGCGACGGGGAATCAGCCCCAGCATTTT	CASSATGNQPQHF
TRBV4-2	.	.	TRBJ1-5	TGTGCCAGCCGACGGGACTCAAATCAGCCCCAGCATTTT	CASRRDSNQPQHF
TRBV30	TRBD1	.	TRBJ1-3	TGTGCCTGGGCTAAGGGACAGGGGATACGATCTGGAAACACCATATATTTT	CAWAKGQGIRSGNTIYF
TRBV6-1	TRBD1	.	TRBJ2-7	TGTGCCAGCACAAGACAGGGGTCCTACGAGCAGTACTTC	CASTRQGSYEQYF
TRBV4-1	.	.	TRBJ1-1	TGCGCCAGCAGCCAAGTGAGAGGGTTGAACACTGAAGCTTTCTTT	CASSQVRGLNTEAFF